These 31 T cell receptor beta chains share one sample of origin, sequenced in a study of blood T cell repertoires in COVID-19. Here immunoSEQ multiplex PCR was the method, and the copy in TCRdb shows in-frame clones only, minus some. The data contain over 120,000 clones, around 82% of them singletons. Specimen: PBMCs or T cells enriched from blood (not recorded which). These receptors were taken from a woman aged 50 to 65 who had recovered from COVID-19.

V gene TRBV3-1 (or the pseudogene TRBV3-2) combines with J gene TRBJ1-1; the D is unclear. This CDR3 region has 13 residues. V was shortened by 2 bases and J by 3 bases, with 7 bases between the two germline ends. The germline gives CDR1 LGHDT, CDR2 YNNKEL (reference sequence). CDR3: CASSQRGDTEAFF. DNA of the CDR3: TGTGCCAGCAGCCAACGGGGAGACACTGAAGCTTTCTTT.

This chain links TRBV2 with TRBJ1-5, with a tentative D call TRBD1 (6 bases). Trimming pared 6 bases from V and 0 bases from J, leaving 12 bases between. Germline values: CDR1 SNHLY, CDR2 FYNNEI. This CDR3 is built from 15 residues. CDR3 residues: CASRRGGNSNQPQHF. CDR3 nucleotide sequence: TGTGCCAGCAGGAGGGGGGGAAATAGCAATCAGCCCCAGCATTTT.

The genes are TRBV28 and TRBJ1-1; unclear D gene. Trimming took off 7 bases at V and 1 base at J, with 13 bases between the two ends. The V gene's germline CDR1 is MDHEN and CDR2 SYDVKM. The CDR3 is made up of 14 amino acids. The CDR3 DNA reads TGTGCCAGCAATTCCCCCCAACAGAACACTGAAGCTTTCTTT. The encoded protein is CASNSPQQNTEAFF.

The chain joins TRBV2 to TRBJ2-6, with a tentative D call TRBD1 (5 bases). V was shortened by 5 bases and J by 2 bases, with 10 bases between the two germline ends. This CDR3 is 15 amino acids long. In germline, CDR1 is SNHLY, CDR2 FYNNEI. CDR3 sequence: CASSSRATGANVLTF. The CDR3 region has the DNA TGTGCCAGCAGTAGCAGGGCTACTGGGGCCAACGTCCTGACTTTC.

This clone has ten or more counts. For the CDR3, the DNA is TGTGCCAGCAGTGTTGCACAGAACTACGAGCAGTACTTC. Its protein product is CASSVAQNYEQYF. The V call is TRBV2, the J call TRBJ2-7; D remains ambiguous. This CDR3 region has 13 residues. Germline V gene data show CDR1 as SNHLY and CDR2 as FYNNEI. V was cut by 4 bases and J by 3 bases, with 10 bases left in between.

The chain links TRBV7-9 to TRBJ2-2, with 11 bases that match TRBD2. The CDR3 loop spans 18 amino acids. Germline trimming cut 4 bases from V and 0 bases from J; bases unmatched to any gene: 7. The V gene's germline CDR1 is SEHNR and CDR2 FQNEAQ (reference sequence). The CDR3 reads CASSSGTSGPANTGELFF. The CDR3 nucleotides are TGTGCCAGCAGCTCGGGGACTAGCGGACCCGCGAACACCGGGGAGCTGTTTTTT. Drawing the rest from reference TRBV7-9 and TRBJ2-2, the complete variable domain is DTGVSQNPRHKITKRGQNVTFRCDPISEHNRLYWYRQTLGQGPEFLTYFQNEAQLEKSRLLSDRFSAERPKGSFSTLEIQRTEQGDSAMYLCASSSGTSGPANTGELFFGEGSRLTVL.

This clone was seen more than once but under ten times. The chain links TRBV3-1 (or the pseudogene TRBV3-2) to TRBJ1-5; the match to TRBD1 covers 8 bases. The length of the CDR3 is 15 residues. Germline trimming cut 2 bases from V and 1 base from J; bases unmatched to any gene: 1. Germline CDR1 reads LGHDT; CDR2 reads YNNKEL (reference sequence). The CDR3 spells CASSQTGGSNQPQHF. The CDR3 nucleotides read TGTGCCAGCAGCCAAACAGGGGGGAGCAATCAGCCCCAGCATTTT.

The chain combines TRBV5-4 with TRBJ2-6; D unresolved. CDR1 is SGHNT, CDR2 YYREEE, per germline (reference sequence). Trimming left V 4 bases short and J 1 base short, with 9 bases between. The CDR3 extends over 15 amino acids. The CDR3: CASSPAESGANVLTF. As DNA, the CDR3 is TGTGCCAGCAGCCCCGCGGAATCTGGGGCCAACGTCCTGACTTTC. The variable domain in full, completed from reference TRBV5-4 and TRBJ2-6, reads ETGVTQSPTHLIKTRGQQVTLRCSSQSGHNTVSWYQQALGQGPQFIFQYYREEENGRGNFPPRFSGLQFPNYSSELNVNALELDDSALYLCASSPAESGANVLTFGAGSRLTVL.

This sequence joins TRBV18 and TRBJ2-1, with a possible D match to TRBD1 (6 bases). This CDR3 region has 15 residues. V lost 0 bases and J lost 2, with 8 bases in between. Germline V gene sequence: CDR1 KGHSH, CDR2 LQKENI. The chain's CDR3 is CASSPPQGAYNEQFF. CDR3 coding DNA: TGTGCCAGCTCACCACCACAGGGAGCCTACAATGAGCAGTTCTTC.

This rearrangement joins TRBV4-2 to TRBJ2-1; 7 bases are a match to TRBD2. CDR1 is LGHNA, CDR2 YNFKEQ, per germline. This CDR3 contains 15 residues. V lost 4 bases, J lost 6 bases, and 9 bases stayed unmatched. Here the CDR3 reads CASSPGLEGPNEQFF. CDR3 coding DNA: TGTGCCAGCAGCCCCGGACTAGAGGGGCCCAATGAGCAGTTCTTC.

The chain combines TRBV19 with TRBJ2-1; 7 bases are shared with TRBD1. With V trimmed by 5 bases and J by 5 bases, 9 bases remained unmatched. Germline V CDR1 and CDR2: LNHDA, SQIVND (reference sequence). The CDR3 runs 15 residues. DNA of the CDR3: TGTGCCAGTAGTTTACAGGGGAATTTCCACAATGAGCAGTTCTTC. Translated, it gives CASSLQGNFHNEQFF.

The rearrangement links TRBV7-2 to TRBJ2-2; 9 bases match TRBD2. The CDR3 is made up of 19 amino acids. In germline, CDR1 is SGHTA, CDR2 FQGNSA. V was clipped by 5 bases and J by 3 bases; unmatched bases: 16. In nucleotides, the CDR3 is TGTGCCAGCAGCCACCCGGCGACAGCGGGGGGTATACACACCGGGGAGCTGTTTTTT. It encodes CASSHPATAGGIHTGELFF.

This clone has only one observation. The J gene is TRBJ1-3, the V gene TRBV18; D is perhaps TRBD1 (6 bases). The V end was cut by 1 base, the J end by 0 bases, with 16 bases between. The CDR3 covers 18 residues. CDR1 KGHSH and CDR2 LQKENI come from the germline V gene. The CDR3 reads CASSPQNFAGASGNTIYF. The CDR3 DNA reads as TGTGCCAGCTCACCACAGAATTTCGCAGGGGCCTCTGGAAACACCATATATTTT.

The chain has TRBV18 and TRBJ2-7; 9 nucleotides agree with TRBD2. After removal of 5 bases from V and 3 bases from J, the junction contained 8 bases not matched to a gene. Germline assignment: CDR1 KGHSH and CDR2 LQKENI. The CDR3 runs to 15 residues. CDR3: CASSGSSGAYYEQYF. The CDR3 DNA sequence: TGTGCCAGCTCAGGATCTAGCGGGGCATACTACGAGCAGTACTTC.

The V call is TRBV19, the J call TRBJ1-2, with TRBD1 matching 9 bases. The CDR3 runs 13 residues. V dropped 10 bases and J dropped 2; count of bases not matched to a gene: 5. Germline values: CDR1 LNHDA, CDR2 SQIVND (reference sequence). For the CDR3, the DNA is TGTGCCACCAAGGGACAGGGAAACTATGGCTACACCTTC. Protein sequence: CATKGQGNYGYTF.

Here the CDR3 reads CASSPPGLGQETQYF. In DNA form, the CDR3 reads TGTGCCAGCTCACCGCCTGGACTAGGCCAAGAGACCCAGTACTTC. The V and J genes are TRBV18 and TRBJ2-5, with TRBD2 matching over 7 bases. The germline V gene has CDR1 KGHSH and CDR2 LQKENI. The CDR3 runs 15 residues. V lost 3 bases, J lost 1 base, and 5 bases stayed unmatched.

This clone was observed once. V usage is TRBV19 and J usage is TRBJ1-5; D not certain. The CDR3 totals 13 residues. Trimming pared 6 bases from V and 6 bases from J, leaving 12 bases between. Germline-derived CDR1 and CDR2 are LNHDA and SQIVND (reference sequence). CDR3 residues: CASSRMGGQPQHF. CDR3 DNA sequence: TGTGCCAGTAGCCGGATGGGAGGTCAGCCCCAGCATTTT.

The chain is built from TRBV5-4 and TRBJ2-2; 8 positions match TRBD2. The CDR3 consists of 14 residues. Germline V gene sequence: CDR1 SGHNT, CDR2 YYREEE (reference sequence). Losses at the gene ends were 4 bases for V and 4 bases for J; bases not matched to a gene: 3. CDR3 sequence (DNA): TGTGCCAGCAGCCCCCGGGGGGGCACCGGGGAGCTGTTTTTT. Translated, it gives CASSPRGGTGELFF.

The rearrangement links TRBV18 to TRBJ1-5, with D maybe TRBD1 (5 bases). The V gene lost 0 bases and the J gene lost 7 bases, with 13 bases spanning the gap. There are 15 residues in the CDR3. CDR1 and CDR2 from the germline V gene are KGHSH and LQKENI. The CDR3, as DNA: TGTGCCAGCTCACCACCGGGGGGGAAGAGGCAGCCCCAGCATTTT. Its translation is CASSPPGGKRQPQHF.

A few counts support this clone. The rearrangement uses TRBV7-8 and TRBJ2-1; TRBD1 is a possible D gene (6 bases). The length of the CDR3 is 16 residues. Germline V CDR1 and CDR2: SGHVS, FQNEAQ. Trimming took 1 base from V and 5 from J, leaving 15 bases between them. The CDR3 spells CASSLVPQGYNNEQFF. The DNA for the CDR3 is TGTGCCAGCAGCTTAGTCCCCCAGGGGTACAACAATGAGCAGTTCTTC.

The rearrangement joins TRBV5-1 to TRBJ1-2, with D possibly TRBD1 on 6 matching bases. Trimming left V 4 bases short and J 3 bases short, with 16 bases between. The germline gives CDR1 SGHRS, CDR2 YFSETQ. CDR3 length: 15 amino acids. Here the CDR3 reads CASSKADRQDYGYTF. CDR3 coding DNA: TGCGCCAGCAGCAAGGCCGATAGACAGGACTATGGCTACACCTTC.

The count of this clone is one. The rearrangement joins TRBV7-9 to TRBJ1-4; TRBD1 matches at 7 bases. The CDR3 is 15 residues long. Germline values: CDR1 SEHNR, CDR2 FQNEAQ (reference sequence). Trimming at V came to 1 base and at J to 10 bases, leaving 9 bases not matched to a gene. The CDR3 nucleotides are TGTGCCAGCAGCTTAGTGTGGCAGGGGGACGGAAAACTGTTTTTT. This sequence encodes CASSLVWQGDGKLFF.

This sequence joins TRBV7-2 and TRBJ1-5; D remains ambiguous. Germline-derived CDR1 and CDR2 are SGHTA and FQGNSA. The V end lost 1 base, the J end lost 9 bases, and 13 bases lay between the germline ends. This CDR3 contains 14 residues. The CDR3 loop is CASSLGAHNPPQHF. As DNA, the CDR3 is TGTGCCAGCAGCTTAGGGGCCCACAACCCGCCCCAGCATTTT. The whole variable domain, remainder taken from reference TRBV7-2 and TRBJ1-5, is GAGVSQSPSNKVTEKGKDVELRCDPISGHTALYWYRQSLGQGLEFLIYFQGNSAPDKSGLPSDRFSAERTGGSVSTLTIQRTQQEDSAVYLCASSLGAHNPPQHFGDGTRLSIL.

This chain joins TRBV6-2 or TRBV6-3 and TRBJ2-7; D remains ambiguous. V was pared by 5 bases and J by 1 base, with 21 bases between. Germline V gene sequence: CDR1 MNHEY, CDR2 SVGEGT. CDR3 length: 17 amino acids. The CDR3 DNA reads TGTGCCAGCAGTCCCCGCGCTACAGTATATGTATCCTACGAGCAGTACTTC. This gives the protein CASSPRATVYVSYEQYF.

This chain links TRBV28 with TRBJ1-6; no firm D call. Trimming shortened V by 6 bases and J by 9 bases, and 21 bases separated the two germline ends. Germline V gives CDR1 MDHEN, CDR2 SYDVKM. The CDR3 contains 16 residues. DNA for the CDR3: TGTGCCAGCAGCCTAGAGGGATACAGTGATTTTTCACCCCTCCACTTT. This gives the protein CASSLEGYSDFSPLHF.

This chain joins TRBV28 and TRBJ1-2; 8 bases fit TRBD1. CDR3 length equals 13 residues. Germline CDR1 and CDR2: MDHEN and SYDVKM. Trimming at V came to 6 bases and at J to 3 bases, leaving 3 bases not matched to a gene. The DNA for the CDR3 is TGTGCCAGCAGACAGGGGGAGGACTATGGCTACACCTTC. This gives the protein CASRQGEDYGYTF.

The chain links TRBV28 to TRBJ1-1; 7 bases are a match to TRBD1. V trimming: 8 bases; J trimming: 4 bases; junction bases outside the gene matches: 7. The CDR3 is 13 residues long. The germline CDR1 and CDR2 sequences are MDHEN and SYDVKM. The chain's CDR3 is CASYGAGGTEAFF. CDR3 nucleotides: TGTGCCAGCTACGGGGCAGGGGGCACTGAAGCTTTCTTT.

The rearrangement joins TRBV19 to TRBJ1-6, with D perhaps matching TRBD1 (5 bases). Trimming took off 8 bases at V and 7 bases at J, with 12 bases between the two ends. This CDR3 has 13 residues. Germline V CDR1 and CDR2: LNHDA, SQIVND (reference sequence). The DNA of the CDR3 is TGTGCCAGTGCTGACAGTCCGAATTCACCCCTCCACTTT. Protein: CASADSPNSPLHF.

CDR3 sequence: CASSLIEGDEKLFF. The CDR3 coding sequence is TGCGCCAGCAGCCTCATAGAGGGCGACGAAAAACTGTTTTTT. The chain uses TRBV5-1 and TRBJ1-4; D call uncertain. The germline gives CDR1 SGHRS, CDR2 YFSETQ. The CDR3 runs to 14 residues. Trimming left V 4 bases short and J 8 bases short, with 15 bases between.

This clone was recorded only once. This chain uses TRBV6-5 with TRBJ2-2; D possibly corresponds to TRBD1 (7 bases). This CDR3 contains 15 residues. Looked up from germline, CDR1 is MNHEY and CDR2 is SVGAGI. V gave up 7 bases and J gave up 0 bases, with 12 bases separating them. CDR3 bases: TGTGCCAGCACCCCAGGGGGGCCGAACACCGGGGAGCTGTTTTTT. This codes for CASTPGGPNTGELFF.

The chain recombines TRBV13 with TRBJ2-3, with 8 nucleotides matching TRBD1. This CDR3 comprises 14 residues. Germline V gene sequence: CDR1 PRHDT, CDR2 FYEKMQ (reference sequence). V shed 4 bases and J 2 bases; nucleotides not matched to a gene: 2. The CDR3 bases are TGTGCCAGCAGCTCGGGACAGGTCACAGATACGCAGTATTTT. Protein: CASSSGQVTDTQYF.